Each of the 11 T cell receptor beta chains below was sequenced from the same sample in a study of blood T cell repertoires in COVID-19. This table comes from immunoSEQ multiplex PCR, and its TCRdb copy is limited to in-frame clones, with some not included. The sample lists roughly 160,000 clones; approximately 86% were seen once. The sequenced material came from peripheral blood. The receptors here all came from a woman older than 75 with COVID-19, enrolled during active disease.

This sequence joins TRBV5-4 and TRBJ1-1; tentatively, D is TRBD1 (5 bases). This CDR3 comprises 18 residues. V dropped 1 base and J dropped 0 bases, with 19 bases sitting between them. Germline-derived CDR1 and CDR2 are SGHNT and YYREEE (reference sequence). In DNA, the CDR3 is TGTGCCAGCAGCTTGTACGGAGGGGCGAGAGGGTTGAACACTGAAGCTTTCTTT. Translating it yields CASSLYGGARGLNTEAFF. The full variable domain, its missing parts supplied by reference TRBV5-4 and TRBJ1-1, is ETGVTQSPTHLIKTRGQQVTLRCSSQSGHNTVSWYQQALGQGPQFIFQYYREEENGRGNFPPRFSGLQFPNYSSELNVNALELDDSALYLCASSLYGGARGLNTEAFFGQGTRLTVV.

The chain carries TRBV11-2 and TRBJ2-1, with D possibly matching TRBD2 (5 bases). The CDR3 sequence is 16 residues long. V gave up 3 bases and J gave up 1 base, with 13 bases separating them. Germline CDR1 SGHAT, CDR2 FQNNGV. The CDR3 DNA sequence: TGTGCCAGCAGCTTGCTGTCAAGCGGTTCCTACAATGAGCAGTTCTTC. Protein: CASSLLSSGSYNEQFF. Complete variable domain (other parts from reference TRBV11-2 and TRBJ2-1): EAGVAQSPRYKIIEKRQSVAFWCNPISGHATLYWYQQILGQGPKLLIQFQNNGVVDDSQLPKDRFSAERLKGVDSTLKIQPAKLEDSAVYLCASSLLSSGSYNEQFFGPGTRLTVL.

This chain joins TRBV7-2 and TRBJ1-4, with no clear D. The germline V gene encodes CDR1 SGHTA and CDR2 FQGNSA. The CDR3 contains 15 residues. The V end was cut by 1 base, the J end by 8 bases, with 14 bases between. The CDR3 DNA reads as TGTGCCAGCAGCTTAGAATCGGCACCGGGAGAAAAACTGTTTTTT. Protein product: CASSLESAPGEKLFF.

This clone appeared a single time. The gene calls are TRBV19 and TRBJ2-4; 9 bases align to TRBD1. The V gene end was trimmed by 8 bases and the J gene end by 0 bases; junction bases not matched to a gene: 14. The CDR3 runs to 18 residues. Germline V lookup: CDR1 LNHDA, CDR2 SQIVND (reference sequence). The CDR3 loop is CASEPGQGKIVAKNIQYF. The CDR3 DNA follows: TGTGCCAGTGAACCGGGACAGGGAAAAATCGTAGCCAAAAACATTCAGTACTTC.

This clone was seen only once. The chain combines TRBV4-1 with TRBJ1-2; 10 bases fit TRBD1. The CDR3 consists of 15 residues. The junction had 6 bases not matched to a gene; V was cut back by 3 bases and J by 5 bases. Germline assignment: CDR1 MGHRA and CDR2 YSYEKL. The CDR3 protein is CASSQGTGVKYGYTF. The CDR3 nucleotides read TGCGCCAGCAGCCAGGGGACAGGGGTTAAGTATGGCTACACCTTC.

The chain uses TRBV7-3 and TRBJ2-1; 8 bases are shared with TRBD2. The germline V gene has CDR1 SGHTA and CDR2 FQGTGA. The CDR3 runs to 17 residues. Unmatched junction bases numbered 7, after V lost 0 bases and J lost 3 bases. CDR3 sequence (DNA): TGTGCCAGCAGCTTAACGCCAGCGGGAGCACTCTACAATGAGCAGTTCTTC. This encodes CASSLTPAGALYNEQFF.

The chain is built from TRBV28 and TRBJ2-1; possible D gene TRBD1, 6 bases. The V and J ends lost 7 bases and 7 bases respectively, with 14 bases between them. Germline loops: CDR1 MDHEN, CDR2 SYDVKM. This CDR3 contains 13 residues. CDR3 in amino acids: CASNTGMTNEQFF. CDR3 DNA sequence: TGTGCCAGCAATACAGGGATGACGAATGAGCAGTTCTTC. Combining the CDR3 with reference TRBV28 and TRBJ2-1 gives the whole variable domain DVKVTQSSRYLVKRTGEKVFLECVQDMDHENMFWYRQDPGLGLRLIYFSYDVKMKEKGDIPEGYSVSREKKERFSLILESASTNQTSMYLCASNTGMTNEQFFGPGTRLTVL.

The count of this clone is one. The chain uses TRBV9 and TRBJ2-1, with D maybe TRBD1 (6 bases). Trimming removed 0 bases from V and 7 bases from J, with 11 bases in between. This CDR3 has 14 residues. Germline CDR1 reads SGDLS; CDR2 reads YYNGEE. This CDR3 reads CASSVGNRGNEQFF. The CDR3 bases are TGTGCCAGCAGCGTAGGAAATAGGGGGAATGAGCAGTTCTTC.

This clone was seen once. The V gene is TRBV19, the J gene TRBJ1-5; maybe TRBD1 (5 bases). This CDR3 region has 14 residues. V was clipped by 0 bases and J by 11 bases, with 14 bases between them. CDR1 and CDR2 from the germline V gene are LNHDA and SQIVND (reference sequence). CDR3 in DNA: TGTGCCAGTAGTATAGACCGCCCCCGGGGGGCCCAGCATTTT. Protein product: CASSIDRPRGAQHF. Together with reference TRBV19 and TRBJ1-5, the CDR3 gives the full variable domain: DGGITQSPKYLFRKEGQNVTLSCEQNLNHDAMYWYRQDPGQGLRLIYYSQIVNDFQKGDIAEGYSVSREKKESFPLTVTSAQKNPTAFYLCASSIDRPRGAQHFGDGTRLSIL.

This chain uses TRBV18 with TRBJ2-7; 8 bases are a match to TRBD1. Trimming took 3 bases from V and 6 from J; bases not matched to a gene: 13. CDR1 is KGHSH and CDR2 is LQKENI in the germline V gene. CDR3 length: 16 residues. The CDR3 DNA sequence: TGTGCCAGCTCACCTTCGGCTTATGACAGGGGAAGCGAGCAGTACTTC. Amino acids: CASSPSAYDRGSEQYF.

This CDR3 reads CSVAEGLHEQYF. For the CDR3, the DNA is TGCAGCGTTGCGGAGGGGCTCCACGAGCAGTACTTC. The chain combines TRBV29-1 with TRBJ2-7; the D gene is possibly TRBD2 (6 bases). Germline loops: CDR1 SQVTM, CDR2 ANQGSEA. The V end was cut by 4 bases, the J end by 5 bases, with 12 bases between. The CDR3 is made up of 12 amino acids.